One and the same sample provided the 21 T cell receptor beta chains below, sequenced in a study of blood T cell repertoires in COVID-19. Assay used: immunoSEQ multiplex PCR; TCRdb lists only in-frame clones, some missing. The data contain 60,000 to 90,000 clones, about 93% of them singletons. The sample comprised peripheral blood. These receptors all stem from a woman at least 80 years old with acute or convalescent COVID-19.

The chain employs TRBV5-1 and TRBJ1-3; perhaps TRBD1 as D (6 bases). V lost 0 bases to trimming and J lost 2 bases, with 12 bases between them. The CDR3 is 16 residues long. CDR1 is SGHRS and CDR2 is YFSETQ in the germline V gene. The CDR3 loop is CASSLGMGAAGNTIYF. The DNA of the CDR3 is TGCGCCAGCAGCTTGGGAATGGGGGCGGCTGGAAACACCATATATTTT.

J is TRBJ1-2 and V is TRBV9; no definite D call. From germline, CDR1 is SGDLS and CDR2 YYNGEE. Trimming stripped 4 bases from V and 3 bases from J, with 16 bases between. This CDR3 is built from 15 residues. The CDR3 loop is CASSPSPGSYYGYTF. The CDR3, as DNA: TGTGCCAGCAGCCCGAGCCCCGGTAGTTACTATGGCTACACCTTC.

This chain joins TRBV5-1 and TRBJ2-1; D perhaps matches TRBD2 (6 bases). The CDR3 is 15 amino acids. The germline V gene encodes CDR1 SGHRS and CDR2 YFSETQ. The V and J ends lost 2 bases and 0 bases respectively, with 9 bases between them. In nucleotides, the CDR3 is TGCGCCAGCAGCTTTCTGGAGGGCTCCTACAATGAGCAGTTCTTC. Translation gives CASSFLEGSYNEQFF.

The chain joins TRBV28 to TRBJ1-1, with 9 bases identical to TRBD1. The CDR3 totals 13 residues. V lost 3 bases and J lost 10; bases outside the gene matches: 6. Germline V gene lookup returns CDR1 MDHEN and CDR2 SYDVKM. The CDR3 loop is CASSFVGQGLAFF. CDR3 sequence (DNA): TGTGCCAGCAGTTTTGTGGGACAGGGATTAGCTTTCTTT.

For the CDR3, the DNA is TGTGCCAGCAGCCCCGTCCCGGGACAGGGAGAAACTGAAGCTTTCTTT. It codes for CASSPVPGQGETEAFF. This chain uses TRBV3-1 (or the pseudogene TRBV3-2) with TRBJ1-1, with TRBD1 matching over 9 bases. The V gene end was trimmed by 4 bases and the J gene end by 5 bases; junction bases not matched to a gene: 11. This CDR3 spans 16 amino acids. Per germline, CDR1 LGHDT and CDR2 YNNKEL (reference sequence).

The rearrangement joins TRBV28 to TRBJ2-3, with D possibly TRBD2 on 6 matching bases. V was shortened by 10 bases and J by 0 bases, with 14 bases between the two germline ends. Germline CDR1 reads MDHEN; CDR2 reads SYDVKM. The CDR3 runs to 14 residues. The CDR3 DNA reads TGTGCCATTACCTTGGCGGGGAGCACAGATACGCAGTATTTT. Amino acid sequence: CAITLAGSTDTQYF.

V usage is TRBV7-2 and J usage is TRBJ1-3; perhaps TRBD1 as D (5 bases). Germline V gene data show CDR1 as SGHTA and CDR2 as FQGNSA. The CDR3 contains 13 residues. Trimming removed 0 bases from V and 7 bases from J, with 7 bases in between. In nucleotides, the CDR3 is TGTGCCAGCAGCTTAGCGGGGGGGAACACCATATATTTT. This gives the protein CASSLAGGNTIYF.

This clone came up once. V usage is TRBV28 and J usage is TRBJ2-7; tentatively, D is TRBD1 (5 bases). Germline V gives CDR1 MDHEN, CDR2 SYDVKM. This CDR3 has 15 residues. The germline V and J ends were trimmed by 5 bases and 2 bases, with 16 bases remaining between them. The CDR3 spells CASSPPNGRAYEQYF. The CDR3 DNA reads TGTGCCAGCAGTCCCCCGAATGGCAGGGCCTACGAGCAGTACTTC.

V gene TRBV18 combines with J gene TRBJ1-6; possible D gene TRBD1, 5 bases. The CDR3 loop spans 14 amino acids. From germline, CDR1 is KGHSH and CDR2 LQKENI. V lost 5 bases and J 5 bases, leaving 10 bases between the germline ends. DNA for the CDR3: TGTGCCAGCTCAACATACAGGAATAATTCACCCCTCCACTTT. It yields the protein CASSTYRNNSPLHF.

The chain uses TRBV2 and TRBJ1-6; D is unresolved. Germline V gene lookup returns CDR1 SNHLY and CDR2 FYNNEI. This CDR3 is built from 12 residues. V lost 6 bases and J lost 10, with 10 bases in between. The CDR3: CASRDSSSPLHF. The CDR3 nucleotides are TGTGCCAGCAGGGACTCTTCCTCACCCCTCCACTTT.

This sequence joins TRBV7-9 and TRBJ1-3; 7 bases are shared with TRBD1. J lost 9 bases, V lost 2 bases, and 10 bases had no gene match. In germline, CDR1 is SEHNR, CDR2 FQNEAQ (reference sequence). This CDR3 region has 15 residues. The CDR3 loop reads CASSLLPGTVGTIYF. In DNA, the CDR3 is TGTGCCAGCAGCTTACTCCCTGGGACAGTAGGCACCATATATTTT.

V and J are TRBV7-6 and TRBJ1-4, with 7 bases aligning to TRBD1. J gave up 7 bases and V 0 bases, and 8 bases lay outside the gene matches. This CDR3 is 16 amino acids long. Germline V gives CDR1 SGHVS, CDR2 FNYEAQ. The DNA for the CDR3 is TGTGCCAGCAGCTTAGCGGAGACAGGGTCGAGTGAAAAACTGTTTTTT. Protein product: CASSLAETGSSEKLFF.

The gene calls are TRBV25-1 and TRBJ2-7; no reliable D call. The germline CDR1 and CDR2 sequences are MGHDK and SYGVNS. Trimming took 8 bases from V and 0 from J, leaving 11 bases between them. This CDR3 contains 13 residues. The CDR3 nucleotides read TGTGCCAGCTTGGGCGAAGTCTCCTACGAGCAGTACTTC. This sequence encodes CASLGEVSYEQYF.

This chain uses TRBV10-3 with TRBJ2-3; D is perhaps TRBD2 (5 bases). Germline lookup yields CDR1 ENHRY and CDR2 SYGVKD. V lost 2 bases and J 2 bases, leaving 8 bases between the germline ends. The CDR3 runs to 14 residues. The CDR3 here is CAISEPGVTDTQYF. For the CDR3, the DNA is TGTGCCATCAGTGAGCCCGGGGTCACAGATACGCAGTATTTT.

This rearrangement joins TRBV6-4 to TRBJ2-3, with TRBD2 matching over 7 bases. This CDR3 has 14 amino acids. CDR1 is MRHNA and CDR2 is SNTAGT in the germline V gene. V dropped 6 bases and J dropped 0; count of bases not matched to a gene: 3. CDR3 nucleotides: TGTGCCAGCAGCCAGCGGGGAAGCACAGATACGCAGTATTTT. It translates to CASSQRGSTDTQYF.

Written as DNA, the CDR3 is TGTGCCAGCAGCTTAAATCGGGACACTTACGAGCAGTACTTC. Translation gives CASSLNRDTYEQYF. This chain links TRBV11-2 with TRBJ2-7; maybe TRBD1 (6 bases). The CDR3 is 14 amino acids. Per germline, CDR1 SGHAT and CDR2 FQNNGV. V was trimmed by 2 bases and J by 4 bases, leaving 12 bases between them.

This chain links TRBV6-2 or TRBV6-3 with TRBJ2-7, with D possibly being TRBD1 (5 bases). The CDR3 totals 15 residues. The ends were cut back, 1 base at V and 1 base at J, with 11 bases in the middle. Germline V gives CDR1 MNHEY, CDR2 SVGEGT. The CDR3 bases are TGTGCCAGCAGTTACTTCTCCGACAGATCCTACGAGCAGTACTTC. Its protein is CASSYFSDRSYEQYF.

The rearrangement uses TRBV5-4 and TRBJ2-1, with 13 bases fitting TRBD2. This CDR3 has 15 residues. Trimming cost V 5 bases and J 8 bases; bases outside gene matches: 7. In germline, CDR1 is SGHNT, CDR2 YYREEE (reference sequence). The CDR3 DNA reads as TGTGCCAGCAGTTATACTAGCGGGAGGGGGGATGAGCAGTTCTTC. Its protein product is CASSYTSGRGDEQFF.

The rearrangement joins TRBV20-1 to TRBJ2-7; D gene ambiguous. V dropped 3 bases and J dropped 0 bases, with 12 bases sitting between them. The germline gives CDR1 DFQATT, CDR2 SNEGSKA (reference sequence). The CDR3 is made up of 14 amino acids. CDR3 in DNA: TGCAGTGCTAGTTCCGTTCTCGGCTCCTACGAGCAGTACTTC. Its protein is CSASSVLGSYEQYF.

The DNA of the CDR3 is TGCGCCAGCAGACAACTAGCGATCGCCTACAATGAGCAGTTCTTC. It specifies CASRQLAIAYNEQFF. This rearrangement joins TRBV5-1 to TRBJ2-1, with TRBD2 matching 7 bases. After removal of 5 bases from V and 2 bases from J, the junction contained 7 bases not matched to a gene. The CDR3 runs to 15 residues. Looked up from germline, CDR1 is SGHRS and CDR2 is YFSETQ.

Only a few counts were recorded for this clone. The chain employs TRBV19 and TRBJ1-3; no definite D call. V lost 7 bases and J 2 bases, leaving 15 bases between the germline ends. CDR3 length: 15 amino acids. Germline values: CDR1 LNHDA, CDR2 SQIVND (reference sequence). CDR3 region: CASTTALSAGNTIYF. CDR3 bases: TGTGCCAGTACCACGGCTCTGAGCGCTGGAAACACCATATATTTT.